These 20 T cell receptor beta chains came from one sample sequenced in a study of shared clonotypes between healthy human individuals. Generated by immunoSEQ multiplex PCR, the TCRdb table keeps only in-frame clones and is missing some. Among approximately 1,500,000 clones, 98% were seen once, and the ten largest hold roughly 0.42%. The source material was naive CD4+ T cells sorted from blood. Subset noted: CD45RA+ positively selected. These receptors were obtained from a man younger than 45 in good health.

The CDR3 sequence: CASSLGTSDMNEQFF. The CDR3, as DNA: TGTGCCAGCAGCTTAGGGACTAGCGACATGAATGAGCAGTTCTTC. This chain connects TRBV7-2 to TRBJ2-1, with TRBD2 matching 9 bases. The CDR3 totals 15 residues. The ends lost 1 base at V and 7 bases at J; junction bases unmatched: 5. Germline-derived CDR1 and CDR2 are SGHTA and FQGNSA.

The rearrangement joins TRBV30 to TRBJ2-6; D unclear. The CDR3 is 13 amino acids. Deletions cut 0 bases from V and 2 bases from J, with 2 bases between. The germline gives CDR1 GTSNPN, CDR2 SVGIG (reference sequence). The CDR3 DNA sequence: TGTGCCTGGAGTGTGGCTGGGGCCAACGTCCTGACTTTC. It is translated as CAWSVAGANVLTF. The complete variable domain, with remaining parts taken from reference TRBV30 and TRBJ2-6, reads SQTIHQWPATLVQPVGSPLSLECTVEGTSNPNLYWYRQAAGRGLQLLFYSVGIGQISSEVPQNLSASRPQDRQFILSSKKLLLSDSGFYLCAWSVAGANVLTFGAGSRLTVL.

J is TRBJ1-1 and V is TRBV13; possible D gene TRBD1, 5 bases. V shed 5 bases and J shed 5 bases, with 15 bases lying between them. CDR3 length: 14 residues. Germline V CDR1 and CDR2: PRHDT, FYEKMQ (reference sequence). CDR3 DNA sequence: TGTGCCAGCAGCAGGATTCAAGGGGAGACTGAAGCTTTCTTT. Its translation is CASSRIQGETEAFF.

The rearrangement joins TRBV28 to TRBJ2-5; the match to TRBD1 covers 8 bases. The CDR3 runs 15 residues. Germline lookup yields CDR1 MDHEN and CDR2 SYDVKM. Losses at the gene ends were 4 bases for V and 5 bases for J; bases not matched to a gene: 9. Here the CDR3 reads CASSSERTGRETQYF. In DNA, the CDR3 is TGTGCCAGCAGTTCGGAACGGACAGGGCGGGAGACCCAGTACTTC.

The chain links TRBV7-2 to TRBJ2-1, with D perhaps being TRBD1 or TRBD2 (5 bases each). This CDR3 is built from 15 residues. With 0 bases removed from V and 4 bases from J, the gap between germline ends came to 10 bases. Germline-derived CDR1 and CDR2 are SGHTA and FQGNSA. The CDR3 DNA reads TGTGCCAGCAGCTTAGCAGGGACCTATTACAATGAGCAGTTCTTC. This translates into CASSLAGTYYNEQFF.

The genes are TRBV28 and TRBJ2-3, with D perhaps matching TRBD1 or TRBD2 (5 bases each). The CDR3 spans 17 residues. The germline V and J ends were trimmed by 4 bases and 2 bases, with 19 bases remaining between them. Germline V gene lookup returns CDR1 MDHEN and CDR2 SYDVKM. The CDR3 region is CASSSWQGTGSTDTQYF. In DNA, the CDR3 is TGTGCCAGCAGTTCTTGGCAGGGAACGGGGTCCACAGATACGCAGTATTTT.

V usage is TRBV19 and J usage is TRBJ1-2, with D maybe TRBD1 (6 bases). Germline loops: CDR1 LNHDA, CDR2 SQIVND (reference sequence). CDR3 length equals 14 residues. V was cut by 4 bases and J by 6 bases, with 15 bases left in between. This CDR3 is CASSKPGVFHGYTF. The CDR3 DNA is TGTGCCAGTAGTAAGCCAGGGGTTTTTCATGGCTACACCTTC.

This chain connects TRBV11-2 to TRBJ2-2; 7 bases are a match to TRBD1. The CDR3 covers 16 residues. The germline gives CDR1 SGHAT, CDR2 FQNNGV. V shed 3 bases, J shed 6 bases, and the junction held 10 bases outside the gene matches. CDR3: CASSFPRDRAAGELFF. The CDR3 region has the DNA TGTGCCAGCAGCTTTCCTAGGGACAGAGCTGCCGGGGAGCTGTTTTTT.

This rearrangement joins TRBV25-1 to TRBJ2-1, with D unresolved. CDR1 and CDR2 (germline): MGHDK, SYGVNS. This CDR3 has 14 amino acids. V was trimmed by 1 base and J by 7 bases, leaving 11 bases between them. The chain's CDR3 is CASSEWLANNEQFF. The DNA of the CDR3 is TGTGCCAGCAGTGAATGGTTAGCCAATAATGAGCAGTTCTTC.

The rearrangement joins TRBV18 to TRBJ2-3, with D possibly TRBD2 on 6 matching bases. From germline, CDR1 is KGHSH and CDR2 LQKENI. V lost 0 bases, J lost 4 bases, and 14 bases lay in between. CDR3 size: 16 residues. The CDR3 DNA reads TGTGCCAGCTCACCACCGTTGGGGGGTTTCGCAGATACGCAGTATTTT. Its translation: CASSPPLGGFADTQYF.

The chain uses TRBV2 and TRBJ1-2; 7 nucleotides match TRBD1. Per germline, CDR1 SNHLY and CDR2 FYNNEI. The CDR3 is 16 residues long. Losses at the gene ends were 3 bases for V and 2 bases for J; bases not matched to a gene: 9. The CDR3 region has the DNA TGTGCCAGCAGTGATTCCCGCAGGGGGGTCAACTATGGCTACACCTTC. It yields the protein CASSDSRRGVNYGYTF.

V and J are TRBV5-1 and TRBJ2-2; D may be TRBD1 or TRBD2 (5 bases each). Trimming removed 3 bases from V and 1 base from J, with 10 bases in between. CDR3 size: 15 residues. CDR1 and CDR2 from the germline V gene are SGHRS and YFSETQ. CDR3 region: CASSYRDRNTGELFF. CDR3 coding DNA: TGCGCCAGCAGCTACCGGGACCGGAACACCGGGGAGCTGTTTTTT.

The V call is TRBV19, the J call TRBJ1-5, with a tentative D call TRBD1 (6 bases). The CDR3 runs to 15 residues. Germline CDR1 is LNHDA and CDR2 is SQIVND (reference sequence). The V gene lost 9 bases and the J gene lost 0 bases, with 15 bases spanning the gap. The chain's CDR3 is CASAGRDNSNQPQHF. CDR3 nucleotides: TGTGCCAGCGCGGGCAGGGACAATAGCAATCAGCCCCAGCATTTT.

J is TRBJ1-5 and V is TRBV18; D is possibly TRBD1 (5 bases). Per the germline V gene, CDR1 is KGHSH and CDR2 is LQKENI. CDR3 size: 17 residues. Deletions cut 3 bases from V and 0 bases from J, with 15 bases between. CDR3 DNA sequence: TGTGCCAGCTCACCCGCCAGGGCCAGAACTAGCAATCAGCCCCAGCATTTT. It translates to CASSPARARTSNQPQHF.

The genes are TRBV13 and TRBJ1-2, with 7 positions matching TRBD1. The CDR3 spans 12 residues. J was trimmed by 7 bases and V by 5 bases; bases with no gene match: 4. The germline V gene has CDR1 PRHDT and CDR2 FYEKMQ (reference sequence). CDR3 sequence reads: CASSATGSGYTF. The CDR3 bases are TGTGCCAGCAGCGCGACAGGGTCTGGCTACACCTTC.

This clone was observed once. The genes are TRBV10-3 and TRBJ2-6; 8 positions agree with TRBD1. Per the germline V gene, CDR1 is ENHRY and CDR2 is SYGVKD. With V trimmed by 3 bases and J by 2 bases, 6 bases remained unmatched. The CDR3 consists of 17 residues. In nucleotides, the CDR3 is TGTGCCATCAGTGAATGGACAGGGAGTACTGGGGCCAACGTCCTGACTTTC. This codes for CAISEWTGSTGANVLTF.

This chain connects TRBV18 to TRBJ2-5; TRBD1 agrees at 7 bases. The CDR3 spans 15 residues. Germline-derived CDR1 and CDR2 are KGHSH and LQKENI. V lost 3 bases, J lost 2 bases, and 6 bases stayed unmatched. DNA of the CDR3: TGTGCCAGCTCACCCTACGGGACAGCTCAAGAGACCCAGTACTTC. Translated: CASSPYGTAQETQYF.

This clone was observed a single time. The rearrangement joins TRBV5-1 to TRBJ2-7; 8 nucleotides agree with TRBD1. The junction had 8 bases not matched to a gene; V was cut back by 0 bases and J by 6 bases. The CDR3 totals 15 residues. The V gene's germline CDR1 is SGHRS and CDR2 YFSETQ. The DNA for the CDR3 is TGCGCCAGCAGCTTGGCGGGGACAGGAGGCCTCGAGCAGTACTTC. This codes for CASSLAGTGGLEQYF. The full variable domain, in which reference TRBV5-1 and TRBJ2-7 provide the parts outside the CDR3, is KAGVTQTPRYLIKTRGQQVTLSCSPISGHRSVSWYQQTPGQGLQFLFEYFSETQRNKGNFPGRFSGRQFSNSRSEMNVSTLELGDSALYLCASSLAGTGGLEQYFGPGTRLTVT.

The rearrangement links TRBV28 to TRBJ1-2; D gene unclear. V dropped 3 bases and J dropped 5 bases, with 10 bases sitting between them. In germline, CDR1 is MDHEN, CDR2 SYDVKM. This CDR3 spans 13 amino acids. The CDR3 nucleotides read TGTGCCAGCAGTTTGACGGGCCATTATGGCTACACCTTC. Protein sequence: CASSLTGHYGYTF.

The CDR3 reads CASSLIPEVYSYEQYF. The CDR3 region has the DNA TGCGCCAGCAGCTTGATCCCGGAAGTCTACTCCTACGAGCAGTACTTC. J is TRBJ2-7 and V is TRBV5-1; D not certain. The germline CDR1 and CDR2 sequences are SGHRS and YFSETQ. The CDR3 has 16 residues. Trimming cost V 1 base and J 0 bases, with 14 bases left between them.